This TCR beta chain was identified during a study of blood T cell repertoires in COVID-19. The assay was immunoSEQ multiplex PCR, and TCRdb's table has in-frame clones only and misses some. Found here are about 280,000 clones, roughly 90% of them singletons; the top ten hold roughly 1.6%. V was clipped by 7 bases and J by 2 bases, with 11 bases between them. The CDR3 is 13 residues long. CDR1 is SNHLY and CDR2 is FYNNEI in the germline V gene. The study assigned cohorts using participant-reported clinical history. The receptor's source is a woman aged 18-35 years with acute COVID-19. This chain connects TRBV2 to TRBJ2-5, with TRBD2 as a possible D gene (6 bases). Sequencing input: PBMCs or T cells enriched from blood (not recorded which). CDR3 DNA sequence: TGTGCCAGCACCTCGGGAGTGCAAGAGACCCAGTACTTC. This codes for CASTSGVQETQYF.